This paragraph reports one T cell receptor (beta chain). Via MiXCR, TCRdb re-called the RT-PCR reads, giving one row per CDR3 protein. The sample has about 680,000 distinct CDR3 sequences, more than 13% seen once. The CDR3 runs to 13 residues. Germline V gene sequence: CDR1 LGHDT, CDR2 YNNKEL (reference sequence). V dropped 0 bases and J dropped 3 bases, with 4 bases sitting between them. Source material: memory CD4+ T cells from blood. The receptor comes from a female donor in good health, serving as a healthy control. The chain couples TRBV3-1 to TRBJ2-3; D remains ambiguous. The CDR3 here is CASSQEGTDTQYF. The CDR3 region has the DNA TGTGCCAGCAGCCAAGAAGGGACAGATACGCAGTATTTT.